Below are 28 T cell receptor beta chains sequenced from a single sample in a study of identical twins. One entry per CDR3 protein, called by TCRdb with MiXCR from the 5' RACE reads. The sample contains around 220,000 distinct CDR3 sequences, 10% to 13% of which appear only once. Specimen: memory T cells sorted from blood. The receptor set was obtained from a man aged 50 to 60 in good health.

A few counts support this clonotype. V and J are TRBV7-6 and TRBJ1-3, with a tentative D call TRBD1 (6 bases). V was trimmed by 5 bases and J by 0 bases, leaving 11 bases between them. CDR3 length: 15 amino acids. CDR1 and CDR2 from the germline V gene are SGHVS and FNYEAQ. CDR3 nucleotide sequence: TGTGCCAGCAGCCGTACAGGGTACTCTGGAAACACCATATATTTT. Translating it yields CASSRTGYSGNTIYF. The entire variable domain, with the rest obtained from reference TRBV7-6 and TRBJ1-3, is as follows: GAGVSQSPRYKVTKRGQDVALRCDPISGHVSLYWYRQALGQGPEFLTYFNYEAQQDKSGLPNDRFSAERPEGSISTLTIQRTEQRDSAMYRCASSRTGYSGNTIYFGEGSWLTVV.

The chain uses TRBV7-2 and TRBJ1-1, with 7 bases identical to TRBD1. This CDR3 is 13 amino acids long. CDR1 is SGHTA and CDR2 is FQGNSA in the germline V gene. With 6 bases clipped from V and 5 bases from J, the junction kept 6 bases outside the gene matches. Here the CDR3 DNA reads TGTGCCAGCAGTTCACAGGGGAAAACTGAAGCTTTCTTT. Translation: CASSSQGKTEAFF.

The chain is built from TRBV7-3 and TRBJ2-1, with TRBD2 matching 12 bases. The length of the CDR3 is 14 residues. With 5 bases clipped from V and 10 bases from J, the junction kept 6 bases outside the gene matches. Germline CDR1 reads SGHTA; CDR2 reads FQGTGA. CDR3 in DNA: TGTGCCAGCAGCGTGACCGGGACTAGCGGGGAGCAGTTCTTC. Translation: CASSVTGTSGEQFF. The full variable domain, rest sourced from reference TRBV7-3 and TRBJ2-1, is GAGVSQTPSNKVTEKGKYVELRCDPISGHTALYWYRQSLGQGPEFLIYFQGTGAADDSGLPNDRFFAVRPEGSVSTLKIQRTERGDSAVYLCASSVTGTSGEQFFGPGTRLTVL.

This clonotype was seen a few times. This chain uses TRBV29-1 with TRBJ1-1; D is perhaps TRBD1 (5 bases). The germline gives CDR1 SQVTM, CDR2 ANQGSEA. The V end was cut by 4 bases, the J end by 2 bases, with 14 bases between. The CDR3 spans 14 residues. DNA of the CDR3: TGCAGCGTTGCCCCGGGGGGAGTAAACACTGAAGCTTTCTTT. Amino acid sequence: CSVAPGGVNTEAFF.

This clonotype appeared a few times. V and J are TRBV4-2 and TRBJ1-1, with D possibly TRBD1 on 5 matching bases. Per germline, CDR1 LGHNA and CDR2 YNFKEQ. This CDR3 is built from 13 residues. Trimming removed 4 bases from V and 5 bases from J, with 11 bases in between. The CDR3 DNA is TGTGCCAGCAGCCCCGTGGGGGGGACTGAAGCTTTCTTT. Translation: CASSPVGGTEAFF.

This clonotype was seen more than once but under ten times. The V call is TRBV11-3, the J call TRBJ2-3, with D unresolved. CDR3 length: 11 amino acids. Trimming left V 8 bases short and J 5 bases short, with 8 bases between. In germline, CDR1 is SGHNT, CDR2 YENEEA. CDR3 protein: CASSKGDTQYF. CDR3 sequence (DNA): TGTGCCAGCTCCAAGGGAGATACGCAGTATTTT.

The chain recombines TRBV6-5 with TRBJ2-5; D unresolved. CDR1 MNHEY and CDR2 SVGAGI come from the germline V gene. The CDR3 loop spans 12 amino acids. The ends were cut back, 5 bases at V and 4 bases at J, with 8 bases in the middle. The CDR3 sequence is CASSPPVETQYF. In nucleotides, the CDR3 is TGTGCCAGCAGTCCCCCAGTAGAGACCCAGTACTTC.

This clonotype was recorded many times. The chain combines TRBV29-1 with TRBJ1-5, with D possibly matching TRBD1 (6 bases). Germline lookup yields CDR1 SQVTM and CDR2 ANQGSEA. This CDR3 spans 13 amino acids. Trimming stripped 5 bases from V and 7 bases from J, with 15 bases between. The DNA for the CDR3 is TGCAGCGTTTGGGGCGGGGGCACCCAGCCCCAGCATTTT. Encoded protein: CSVWGGGTQPQHF.

This clonotype has at least ten counts. The chain links TRBV19 to TRBJ2-1; 9 nucleotides match TRBD2. Germline V gene sequence: CDR1 LNHDA, CDR2 SQIVND (reference sequence). Trimming at V came to 3 bases and at J to 7 bases, leaving 13 bases not matched to a gene. The CDR3 totals 17 residues. DNA for the CDR3: TGTGCCAGTAGTATCCTCCTGGTTAGCGGGAGTATGAATGAGCAGTTCTTC. The encoded protein is CASSILLVSGSMNEQFF.

The gene calls are TRBV3-1 and TRBJ2-1, with TRBD2 identical over 15 bases. The CDR3 contains 15 residues. Germline V gene lookup returns CDR1 LGHDT and CDR2 YNNKEL (reference sequence). J gave up 12 bases and V 4 bases, and 7 bases lay outside the gene matches. CDR3 in DNA: TGTGCCAGCAGCCCGATGGGACTAGCGGGGGGCTGGCAGTTCTTC. It specifies CASSPMGLAGGWQFF.

The table lists this clonotype with a few counts. CDR3 amino acids: CASSPWAGGGEQYF. The DNA of the CDR3 is TGTGCCAGCAGCCCGTGGGCGGGAGGGGGCGAGCAGTACTTC. The V gene is TRBV7-2, the J gene TRBJ2-7; TRBD2 matches 9 bases. This CDR3 spans 14 amino acids. Germline CDR1 is SGHTA and CDR2 is FQGNSA. After removal of 5 bases from V and 6 bases from J, the junction contained 8 bases not matched to a gene. The full variable domain, its missing parts supplied by reference TRBV7-2 and TRBJ2-7, is GAGVSQSPSNKVTEKGKDVELRCDPISGHTALYWYRQSLGQGLEFLIYFQGNSAPDKSGLPSDRFSAERTGGSVSTLTIQRTQQEDSAVYLCASSPWAGGGEQYFGPGTRLTVT.

This clonotype was detected a few times. The rearrangement uses TRBV4-2 and TRBJ1-5; no reliable D call. Per the germline V gene, CDR1 is LGHNA and CDR2 is YNFKEQ. The CDR3 contains 16 residues. Trimming stripped 1 base from V and 0 bases from J, with 10 bases between. CDR3 sequence (DNA): TGTGCCAGCAGCCAAGGGCCAGTCAATAGCAATCAGCCCCAGCATTTT. Translating it yields CASSQGPVNSNQPQHF.

This clonotype has a count of ten or more. This chain joins TRBV7-2 and TRBJ2-3; 8 positions match TRBD2. With 1 base clipped from V and 0 bases from J, the junction kept 3 bases outside the gene matches. Germline CDR1 SGHTA, CDR2 FQGNSA. This CDR3 comprises 16 residues. CDR3 nucleotides: TGTGCCAGCAGCTTAGATGCGGGGGGAAGCACAGATACGCAGTATTTT. Its protein is CASSLDAGGSTDTQYF.

The rearrangement links TRBV6-1 to TRBJ2-7, with no clear D. Germline V lookup: CDR1 MNHNS, CDR2 SASEGT. The CDR3 extends over 15 amino acids. V was cut by 2 bases and J by 2 bases, with 13 bases left in between. The CDR3 DNA follows: TGTGCCAGCAGTGAATATAGTGGCGGCACCTACGAGCAGTACTTC. Its protein product is CASSEYSGGTYEQYF.

This clonotype was seen a handful of times. The chain couples TRBV7-9 to TRBJ2-7; D is unclear. V shed 2 bases and J shed 6 bases, with 17 bases lying between them. The CDR3 totals 15 residues. CDR1 and CDR2 (germline): SEHNR, FQNEAQ (reference sequence). The CDR3 loop reads CASSLLHSSLGEQYF. The CDR3 nucleotides are TGTGCCAGCAGCTTATTACACTCAAGTCTAGGCGAGCAGTACTTC.

The gene calls are TRBV5-6 and TRBJ1-2; no firm D call. V was clipped by 2 bases and J by 8 bases, with 7 bases between them. CDR3 size: 11 residues. Germline assignment: CDR1 SGHDT and CDR2 YYEEEE. CDR3 in DNA: TGTGCCAGCAGCTTTCAAACCGGCTACACCTTC. Translated, it gives CASSFQTGYTF.

This clonotype was observed a handful of times. The chain has TRBV10-2 and TRBJ1-3, with 8 bases aligning to TRBD1. Germline V gene sequence: CDR1 WSHSY, CDR2 SAAADI. The length of the CDR3 is 14 residues. V shed 7 bases and J 6 bases; nucleotides not matched to a gene: 8. CDR3 protein: CASTSTGVANTIYF. The CDR3 DNA follows: TGCGCCAGCACCTCGACAGGGGTTGCAAACACCATATATTTT.

The genes are TRBV24-1 and TRBJ2-3, with D possibly being TRBD2 (5 bases). The CDR3 spans 12 residues. Between the trimmed V and J ends, which lost 0 bases and 8 bases, there was a span of 5 bases. In germline, CDR1 is KGHDR, CDR2 SFDVKD. CDR3 loop: CATSDLRGTQYF. In nucleotides, the CDR3 is TGTGCCACCAGTGATTTGCGGGGTACGCAGTATTTT.

This clonotype has a handful of counts. The chain combines TRBV7-8 with TRBJ2-1; 8 positions match TRBD2. The V gene end was trimmed by 6 bases and the J gene end by 4 bases; junction bases not matched to a gene: 8. Germline values: CDR1 SGHVS, CDR2 FQNEAQ. CDR3 size: 15 residues. The CDR3 reads CASSFSGNSYNEQFF. CDR3 DNA sequence: TGTGCCAGCAGTTTTAGCGGGAACTCTTACAATGAGCAGTTCTTC.

This clonotype was counted between two and nine times. This chain links TRBV7-2 with TRBJ2-2, with D possibly being TRBD1 or TRBD2 (5 bases each). The germline V and J ends were trimmed by 6 bases and 2 bases, with 13 bases remaining between them. The CDR3 contains 15 residues. Germline CDR1 is SGHTA and CDR2 is FQGNSA. The CDR3 is CASRRPGSNTGELFF. DNA for the CDR3: TGTGCCAGCAGAAGGCCAGGGAGTAACACCGGGGAGCTGTTTTTT.

This clonotype was found many times. The V call is TRBV2, the J call TRBJ2-5; 15 positions agree with TRBD2. The CDR3 contains 16 residues. The V and J ends lost 9 bases and 0 bases, in that order; junction bases with no gene match: 5. CDR1 SNHLY and CDR2 FYNNEI come from the germline V gene. In DNA, the CDR3 is TGTGCCAGGGGACTAGCGGGGGGCTTCCACCAAGAGACCCAGTACTTC. This translates into CARGLAGGFHQETQYF.

This clonotype occurred a few times. The rearrangement uses TRBV7-2 and TRBJ1-2; no reliable D call. Looked up from germline, CDR1 is SGHTA and CDR2 is FQGNSA. Trimming shortened V by 3 bases and J by 8 bases, and 10 bases separated the two germline ends. The CDR3 length is 12 residues. CDR3 residues: CASSFYSGGYTF. The CDR3 region has the DNA TGTGCCAGCAGCTTTTATTCAGGCGGCTACACCTTC.

V gene TRBV12-3 or TRBV12-4 combines with J gene TRBJ1-6, with 10 bases that match TRBD1. The V gene end was trimmed by 6 bases and the J gene end by 5 bases; junction bases not matched to a gene: 4. This CDR3 is 15 amino acids long. The CDR3 here is CASRLGQGDNSPLHF. CDR3 bases: TGTGCCAGCAGACTAGGACAGGGGGATAATTCACCCCTCCACTTT.

This clonotype was recorded at least ten times. The CDR3 DNA sequence: TGCGCCAGCAGCCAAGATGGCGGAGCCGCGGCAGCCTACAATGAGCAGTTCTTC. As protein: CASSQDGGAAAAYNEQFF. The chain joins TRBV4-3 to TRBJ2-1; D is unresolved. This CDR3 is built from 18 residues. V was trimmed by 0 bases and J by 2 bases, leaving 17 bases between them. The germline CDR1 and CDR2 sequences are LGHNA and YSLEER.

This clonotype has at least ten counts. CDR3 in amino acids: CASSLNAPQRDTQYF. The DNA of the CDR3 is TGCGCCAGCAGCTTGAATGCCCCCCAACGAGATACGCAGTATTTT. This chain joins TRBV5-1 and TRBJ2-3; D not certain. Germline values: CDR1 SGHRS, CDR2 YFSETQ. This CDR3 contains 15 residues. Trimming shortened V by 1 base and J by 5 bases, and 14 bases separated the two germline ends.

This clonotype appeared a few times. The junction differs from germline at one of its ends, possibly a read error. The chain employs TRBV10-3 and TRBJ1-2; D not certain. The CDR3 contains 13 residues. Germline lookup yields CDR1 ENHRY and CDR2 SYGVKD. CDR3 coding DNA: TGTGCCATCAGTGAGTCGCCGGATTTGGGCTCCACCTTC. Its translation is CAISESPDLGSTF.

CDR3 sequence (DNA): TGTGCCAGCAGTGAAGCTCCGACCACGGGTTCACCCCTCCACTTT. It translates to CASSEAPTTGSPLHF. This chain uses TRBV6-1 with TRBJ1-6; unclear D gene. This CDR3 region has 15 residues. V lost 0 bases, J lost 9 bases, and 12 bases lay in between. Germline loops: CDR1 MNHNS, CDR2 SASEGT.

The chain is built from TRBV25-1 and TRBJ1-4, with D tentatively TRBD1 (6 bases). V was shortened by 2 bases and J by 11 bases, with 18 bases between the two germline ends. The germline V gene has CDR1 MGHDK and CDR2 SYGVNS. The CDR3 loop spans 15 amino acids. The CDR3 sequence is CASSEIGGRGFKLFF. CDR3 sequence (DNA): TGTGCCAGCAGTGAAATTGGGGGGCGGGGGTTCAAACTGTTTTTT.